This is a list of T cell receptor beta chains from one sample in a study of blood T cell repertoires in COVID-19. Produced via immunoSEQ multiplex PCR; TCRdb's table is partial and in-frame only. The sample holds 140,000 or so clones, more than 60% seen once. The specimen was peripheral blood. The origin of the receptors is a man in his fifties with acute or convalescent COVID-19. Both conserved end residues are part of each CDR3. Fields, in order: V gene, J gene, D gene, clone size, CDR3 DNA, CDR3 protein. D genes are given only for firm matches. The size entry is marked missing in some rows and otherwise reads once, few, many or a size class.

TRBV10-3	TRBJ1-5	-	-	TGTGCCACCGCTGGTGGGGAGAGCAATCAGCCCCAGCATTTT	CATAGGESNQPQHF
TRBV6-5	TRBJ2-4	TRBD1	-	TGTGCCAGCAGAGAGACAGGGTCAGGGATTCAGTACTTC	CASRETGSGIQYF
TRBV19	TRBJ1-2	TRBD1	-	TGTGCCAGTAGAGGGCCGGGGGACAGGTTTAACTATGGCTACACCTTC	CASRGPGDRFNYGYTF
TRBV25-1	TRBJ1-2	-	-	TGTGCCAGCAGTGCTACAGGAGGCTACACCTTC	CASSATGGYTF
TRBV5-6	TRBJ2-7	TRBD1	-	TGTGCCAGCAGCGTGAACGGACAGGGAACCTACGAGCAGTACTTC	CASSVNGQGTYEQYF
TRBV6-1	TRBJ1-1	-	-	TGTGCCAGCAGTGAACTTCTCAGGGGCACACTGAACACTGAAGCTTTCTTT	CASSELLRGTLNTEAFF
TRBV5-1	TRBJ2-1	TRBD1	-	TGCGCCAGCAGCTCTTTAACGGGACAGGGTCCCCATGAGCAGTTCTTC	CASSSLTGQGPHEQFF
TRBV18	TRBJ1-2	-	-	TGTGCCAGCTCACCAGACAGGGGCTACACCTTC	CASSPDRGYTF
TRBV2	TRBJ1-5	-	-	TGTGCCAGCAGTGAAACAGATTATAGCAATCAGCCCCAGCATTTT	CASSETDYSNQPQHF
TRBV4-1	TRBJ1-2	-	-	TGCGCCAGCAGCCACTCTGACTATGGCTACACCTTC	CASSHSDYGYTF
TRBV11-2	TRBJ2-5	TRBD2	-	TGTGCCAGCAGCTCCGGACTAGCGGGGGGACTGCAAGAGACCCAGTACTTC	CASSSGLAGGLQETQYF
TRBV2	TRBJ2-7	TRBD2	-	TGTGCCAGCAGTTCCAGGACTAGCGGGGCCTACGAGCAGTACTTC	CASSSRTSGAYEQYF
TRBV3-1/TRBV3-2	TRBJ2-7	TRBD1	once	TGTGCCAGCAGCCTCCGGACAGGGTCCTACGAGCAGTACTTC	CASSLRTGSYEQYF
TRBV27	TRBJ1-5	TRBD1	-	TGTGCCAGCAGTTCCTCACAGGGGGCGCATCAGCCCCAGCATTTT	CASSSSQGAHQPQHF
TRBV27	TRBJ2-7	TRBD1	-	TGTGCCAGCAGTCCTACAGGGGCCCTAAGCTCCTACGAGCAGTACTTC	CASSPTGALSSYEQYF
TRBV19	TRBJ2-2	-	-	TGTGCCAGTACCAGGGGTTCGGGGGAGCTGTTTTTT	CASTRGSGELFF
TRBV6-5	TRBJ1-6	TRBD1	few	TGTGCCAGCAGTTATTCCGGACAGGGGGGTAGTTCACCCCTCCACTTT	CASSYSGQGGSSPLHF
TRBV28	TRBJ1-3	-	-	TGTGCCAGTGACGGACTCGGAGGAAACACCATATATTTT	CASDGLGGNTIYF
TRBV7-3	TRBJ1-5	-	-	TGTGCCAGCAGCTTAACTCGAGATCAGCCCCAGCATTTT	CASSLTRDQPQHF
TRBV7-2	TRBJ1-6	-	-	TGTGCCAGCAGCTTAGCGGGAGGGGATTCACCCCTCCACTTT	CASSLAGGDSPLHF
TRBV5-4	TRBJ1-6	TRBD1	-	TGTGCCAGCAGCTCTCCGGGACAGGGAGGAAATTCACCCCTCCACTTT	CASSSPGQGGNSPLHF
TRBV19	TRBJ1-6	TRBD1	-	TGTGCCAGTAGTATAGGGGACAGCTCCTATAATTCACCCCTCCACTTT	CASSIGDSSYNSPLHF
TRBV7-8	TRBJ1-5	-	-	TGTGCCAGCAGCTCATACGCACAGGAAAATAGCAATCAGCCCCAGCATTTT	CASSSYAQENSNQPQHF
TRBV15	TRBJ2-3	-	-	TGTGCCACCAGCTGGGGAGGCACAGATACGCAGTATTTT	CATSWGGTDTQYF
TRBV19	TRBJ1-3	TRBD1	-	TGTGCCAGTAGTGTTAACAGGGGGATTTCTGGAAACACCATATATTTT	CASSVNRGISGNTIYF
TRBV14	TRBJ1-2	-	-	TGTGCCAGCAGCCAAGGACAGTATGGCTACACCTTC	CASSQGQYGYTF
TRBV4-1	TRBJ1-3	-	-	TGCGCCAGCAGCCAACAAGGGACGCAGGGGATCGGAAACACCATATATTTT	CASSQQGTQGIGNTIYF
TRBV5-4	TRBJ1-1	-	-	TGTGCCAGCAGCTTCAGGGGTCAGAACACTGAAGCTTTCTTT	CASSFRGQNTEAFF
TRBV12-5	TRBJ1-2	TRBD1	-	TGTGCTAGTGGTTGGGGCCGGGACAGGTTGGATGGCTACACCTTC	CASGWGRDRLDGYTF
TRBV6-1	TRBJ2-7	-	-	TGTGCCAGCAGTGAACTGCAGGGGCTGGGGTACGAGCAGTACTTC	CASSELQGLGYEQYF
TRBV28	TRBJ1-4	TRBD1	-	TGTGCCAGCAGTCTCCCTACAGGGGGTGGTGAAAAACTGTTTTTT	CASSLPTGGGEKLFF
TRBV5-1	TRBJ1-2	-	-	TGCGCCAGTCGAAACCCGGGAATGAGTGGCTACACCTTC	CASRNPGMSGYTF
TRBV6-5	TRBJ1-5	TRBD1	-	TGTGCCAGCAGCCTCGGACAGGGACATCAGCCCCAGCATTTT	CASSLGQGHQPQHF